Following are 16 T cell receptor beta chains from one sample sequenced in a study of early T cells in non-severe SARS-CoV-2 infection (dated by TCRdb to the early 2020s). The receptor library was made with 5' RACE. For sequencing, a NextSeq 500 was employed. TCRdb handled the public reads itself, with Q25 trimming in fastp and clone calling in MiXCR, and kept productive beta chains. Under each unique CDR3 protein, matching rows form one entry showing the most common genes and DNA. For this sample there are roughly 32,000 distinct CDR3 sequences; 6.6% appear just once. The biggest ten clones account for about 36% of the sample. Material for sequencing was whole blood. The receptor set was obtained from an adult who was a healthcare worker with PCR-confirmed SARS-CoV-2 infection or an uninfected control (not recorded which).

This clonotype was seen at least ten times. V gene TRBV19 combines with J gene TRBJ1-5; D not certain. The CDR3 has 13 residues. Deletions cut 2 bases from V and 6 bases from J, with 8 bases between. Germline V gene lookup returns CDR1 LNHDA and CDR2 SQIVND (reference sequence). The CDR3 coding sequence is TGTGCCAGTAGTATATGGGGAATTCAGCCCCAGCATTTT. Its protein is CASSIWGIQPQHF.

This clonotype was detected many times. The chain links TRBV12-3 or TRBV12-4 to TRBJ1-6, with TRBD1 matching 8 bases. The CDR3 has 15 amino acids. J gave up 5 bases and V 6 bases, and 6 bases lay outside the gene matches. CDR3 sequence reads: CASRAGTGHNSPLHF. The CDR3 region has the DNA TGTGCCAGCAGGGCCGGGACAGGACATAATTCACCCCTCCACTTT.

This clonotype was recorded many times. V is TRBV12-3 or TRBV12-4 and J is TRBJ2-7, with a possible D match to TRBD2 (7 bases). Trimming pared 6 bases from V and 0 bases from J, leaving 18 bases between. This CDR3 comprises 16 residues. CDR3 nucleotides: TGTGCCAGCAGCGACCCCGGGGGGCTAAGCTCCTACGAGCAGTACTTC. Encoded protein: CASSDPGGLSSYEQYF.

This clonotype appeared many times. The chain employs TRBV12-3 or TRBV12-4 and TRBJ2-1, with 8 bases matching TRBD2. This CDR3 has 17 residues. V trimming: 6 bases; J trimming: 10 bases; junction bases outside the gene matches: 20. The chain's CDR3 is CASSPPRSASQREEQFF. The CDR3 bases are TGTGCCAGCAGCCCTCCCCGCAGCGCCTCGCAGCGGGAGGAGCAGTTCTTC.

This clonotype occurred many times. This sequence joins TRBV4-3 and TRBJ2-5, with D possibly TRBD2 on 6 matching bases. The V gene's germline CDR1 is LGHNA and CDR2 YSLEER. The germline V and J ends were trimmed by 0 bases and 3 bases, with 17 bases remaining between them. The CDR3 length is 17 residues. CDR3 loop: CASSQDRAGTPKETQYF. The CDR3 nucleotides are TGCGCCAGCAGCCAAGATAGGGCGGGGACCCCAAAAGAGACCCAGTACTTC.

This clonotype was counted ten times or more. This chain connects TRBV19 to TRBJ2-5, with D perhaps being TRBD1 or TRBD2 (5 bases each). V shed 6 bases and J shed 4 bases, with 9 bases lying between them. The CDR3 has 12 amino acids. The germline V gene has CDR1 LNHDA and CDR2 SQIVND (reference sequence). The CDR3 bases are TGTGCCAGTAGAAGAGGGGCAGAGACCCAGTACTTC. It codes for CASRRGAETQYF. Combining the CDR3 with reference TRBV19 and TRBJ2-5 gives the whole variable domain DGGITQSPKYLFRKEGQNVTLSCEQNLNHDAMYWYRQDPGQGLRLIYYSQIVNDFQKGDIAEGYSVSREKKESFPLTVTSAQKNPTAFYLCASRRGAETQYFGPGTRLLVL.

The CDR3 sequence is CASSSPPGQGYGYTF. CDR3 DNA: TGTGCCAGCAGTTCCCCCCCGGGACAGGGCTATGGCTACACCTTC. The chain links TRBV28 to TRBJ1-2; 9 positions match TRBD1. After removal of 4 bases from V and 4 bases from J, the junction contained 7 bases not matched to a gene. CDR3 length: 15 residues. Per the germline V gene, CDR1 is MDHEN and CDR2 is SYDVKM.

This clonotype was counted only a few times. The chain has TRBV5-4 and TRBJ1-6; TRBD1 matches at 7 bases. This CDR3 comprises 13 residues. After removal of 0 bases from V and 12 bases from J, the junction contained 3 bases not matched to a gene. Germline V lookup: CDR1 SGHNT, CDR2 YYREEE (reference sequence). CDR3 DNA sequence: TGTGCCAGCAGCTTGGACAGGGGACAACCCCTCCACTTT. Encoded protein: CASSLDRGQPLHF.

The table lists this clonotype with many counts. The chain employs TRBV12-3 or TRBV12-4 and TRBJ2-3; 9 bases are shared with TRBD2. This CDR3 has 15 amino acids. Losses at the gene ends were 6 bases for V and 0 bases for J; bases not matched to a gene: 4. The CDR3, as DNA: TGTGCCAGCAGATCAAGCGGGGGGAGCACAGATACGCAGTATTTT. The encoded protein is CASRSSGGSTDTQYF.

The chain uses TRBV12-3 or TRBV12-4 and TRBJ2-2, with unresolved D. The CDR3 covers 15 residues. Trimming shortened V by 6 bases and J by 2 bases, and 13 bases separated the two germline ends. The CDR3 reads CASRAPNANTGELFF. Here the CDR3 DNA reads TGTGCCAGCAGAGCCCCCAACGCTAACACCGGGGAGCTGTTTTTT.

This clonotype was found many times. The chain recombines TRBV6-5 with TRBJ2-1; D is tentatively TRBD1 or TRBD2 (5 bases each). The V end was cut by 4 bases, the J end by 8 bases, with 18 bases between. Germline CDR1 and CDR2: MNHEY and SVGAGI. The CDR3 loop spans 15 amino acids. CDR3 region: CASSLTAAKRDEQFF. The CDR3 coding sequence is TGTGCCAGCAGTTTGACAGCGGCCAAGAGGGATGAGCAGTTCTTC.

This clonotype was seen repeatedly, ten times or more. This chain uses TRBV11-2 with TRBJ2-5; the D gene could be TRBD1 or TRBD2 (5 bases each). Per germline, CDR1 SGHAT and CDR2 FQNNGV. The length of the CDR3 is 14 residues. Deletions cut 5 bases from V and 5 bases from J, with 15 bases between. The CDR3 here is CASSRGTGWETQYF. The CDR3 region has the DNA TGTGCCAGCAGCCGAGGGACCGGGTGGGAGACCCAGTACTTC.

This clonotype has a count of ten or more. The CDR3 spells CASSLGNQGGTSGSLFEQYF. CDR3 coding DNA: TGTGCCAGCAGTTTAGGGAATCAGGGGGGGACTAGCGGAAGCCTATTCGAGCAGTACTTC. J is TRBJ2-7 and V is TRBV28, with TRBD2 matching over 11 bases. The CDR3 sequence is 20 residues long. Per germline, CDR1 MDHEN and CDR2 SYDVKM. Trimming took 2 bases from V and 6 from J; bases not matched to a gene: 21.

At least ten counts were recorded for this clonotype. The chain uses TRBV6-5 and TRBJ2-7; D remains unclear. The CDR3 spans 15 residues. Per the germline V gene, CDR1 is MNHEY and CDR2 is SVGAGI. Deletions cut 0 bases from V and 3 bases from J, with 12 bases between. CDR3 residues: CASSYSGGERYEQYF. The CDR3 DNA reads TGTGCCAGCAGTTACTCTGGCGGAGAACGCTACGAGCAGTACTTC.

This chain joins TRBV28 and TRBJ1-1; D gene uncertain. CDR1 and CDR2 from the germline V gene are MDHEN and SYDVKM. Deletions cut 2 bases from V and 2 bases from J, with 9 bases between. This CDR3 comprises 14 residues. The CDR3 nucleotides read TGTGCCAGCAGTTTAGTGGGGAGCAACACTGAAGCTTTCTTT. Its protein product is CASSLVGSNTEAFF.

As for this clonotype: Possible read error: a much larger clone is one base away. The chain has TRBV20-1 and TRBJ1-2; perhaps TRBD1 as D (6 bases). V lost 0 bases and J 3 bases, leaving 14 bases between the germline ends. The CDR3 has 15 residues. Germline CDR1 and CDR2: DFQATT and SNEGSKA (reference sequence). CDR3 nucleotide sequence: TGCAGTGCTAGAGATGGATCCAGACAGGACTATGGCTACACCTTC. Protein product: CSARDGSRQDYGYTF.